These T cell receptor beta chains were read from a single sample in a study of glioma-infiltrating T cells. TCRdb analysed the multiplex PCR reads with MiXCR anew, one entry per CDR3 protein. This table holds a few hundred thousand distinct CDR3 sequences, less than 50% found once. The specimen was glioma tissue, nonneoplastic brain tissue, or PBMCs (not recorded which). These receptor sequences come from a human donor with low-grade glioma or glioblastoma, undergoing nonglioma brain surgery, or in good health (not recorded which). Both conserved end residues are part of each CDR3. The D gene is left open where the match is weak. Not all rows give a size; the values are once, few, many and, for expanded clones, a class.

j_gene,d_gene,v_gene,abundance,CDR3aa,CDR3nt
TRBJ2-3,NA,TRBV3-1,NA,CASTHPGPNQPQYF,TGTGCCAGCACCCACCCGGGCCCCAATCAGCCCCAGTATTTT
TRBJ2-7,TRBD2,TRBV28,NA,CASRTQAGTYEQYF,TGTGCCAGCAGGACCCAAGCGGGGACCTACGAGCAGTACTTC
TRBJ2-1,TRBD2,TRBV6-2/TRBV6-3,many,CASSSSGPYYNEQFF,TGTGCCAGCAGTTCTAGCGGACCTTACTACAATGAGCAGTTCTTC
TRBJ1-3,TRBD1,TRBV15,many,CATSRPDRANGNTIYF,TGTGCCACCAGCAGACCCGACAGGGCAAATGGAAACACCATATATTTT
TRBJ2-3,TRBD1,TRBV5-1,once,CASSRPGQGTDTQYF,TGCGCCAGCAGCCGACCGGGACAGGGCACAGATACGCAGTATTTT
TRBJ2-3,TRBD2,TRBV15,many,CATSRGLARTDTQYF,TGTGCCACCAGCAGAGGACTAGCCCGCACAGATACGCAGTATTTT
TRBJ2-2,TRBD2,TRBV24-1,NA,CATSDPGTSGRYTGELFF,TGTGCCACCAGTGATCCCGGGACTAGCGGGAGATACACCGGGGAGCTGTTTTTT
TRBJ2-1,TRBD2,TRBV24-1,NA,CATSDTSGTYNEQFF,TGTGCCACCAGTGATACTAGCGGGACCTACAATGAGCAGTTCTTC
TRBJ1-6,TRBD1,TRBV10-3,few,CAISESVQGSNNSPLHF,TGTGCCATCAGTGAGTCGGTACAGGGGTCGAATAATTCACCCCTCCACTTT
TRBJ1-1,NA,TRBV20-1,NA,CTARDQTNTEAFF,TGCACTGCTAGAGACCAGACGAACACTGAAGCTTTCTTT
TRBJ2-3,TRBD1,TRBV28,few,CASTLIPPTGTGVSTDTQYF,TGTGCCAGCACCCTTATTCCTCCTACCGGGACAGGGGTTAGCACAGATACGCAGTATTTT
TRBJ2-1,TRBD2,TRBV6-1,many,CASSPTSGRLNEQFF,TGTGCCAGCAGTCCTACTAGCGGGAGACTAAATGAGCAGTTCTTC
TRBJ2-3,TRBD2,TRBV7-2,many,CASSLRLAGSTDTQYF,TGTGCCAGCAGCTTACGACTAGCGGGAAGCACAGATACGCAGTATTTT
TRBJ2-1,TRBD2,TRBV20-1,few,CSASLAGYEQFF,TGCAGTGCTAGCCTAGCGGGCTATGAGCAGTTCTTC
TRBJ2-5,NA,TRBV7-3,NA,CASSPSGTNAQETQYF,TGTGCCAGCAGCCCCTCCGGGACAAACGCTCAAGAGACCCAGTACTTC
TRBJ2-7,TRBD1,TRBV5-1,NA,CASRPGQATYEQYF,TGCGCCAGCAGGCCCGGACAGGCGACCTACGAGCAGTACTTC
TRBJ2-2,NA,TRBV7-2,NA,CASSFRHSSGELFF,TGTGCCAGCAGCTTTAGGCATTCTTCCGGGGAGCTGTTTTTT
TRBJ2-7,NA,TRBV19,few,CASSLPGPYEQYF,TGTGCCAGTAGCCTACCGGGACCATACGAGCAGTACTTC
TRBJ2-2,TRBD2,TRBV4-2,few,CASSTRGTSRIGELFF,TGTGCCAGCAGCACTCGCGGGACTAGTCGTATCGGGGAGCTGTTTTTT
TRBJ2-7,NA,TRBV29-1,few,CSVGGLAPSSYEQYF,TGCAGCGTTGGTGGACTTGCGCCGAGCTCCTACGAGCAGTACTTC
TRBJ2-7,TRBD2,TRBV5-4,NA,CASSREAGTLYEQYF,TGTGCCAGCAGCCGGGAGGCGGGAACTCTCTACGAGCAGTACTTC
TRBJ2-1,TRBD2,TRBV6-6,NA,CASSYRLATYNEQFF,TGTGCCAGCAGTTACCGACTAGCGACCTACAATGAGCAGTTCTTC
TRBJ2-3,TRBD2,TRBV7-2,NA,CASSISGGEDTQYF,TGTGCCAGCAGCATCAGCGGGGGTGAAGATACGCAGTATTTT
TRBJ2-6,NA,TRBV27,few,CASSLVAGSSGANVLTF,TGTGCCAGCAGTTTAGTTGCAGGATCCTCTGGGGCCAACGTCCTGACTTTC
TRBJ1-4,NA,TRBV28,NA,CASSSSAPIRRKLFF,TGTGCCAGCAGTTCGTCGGCCCCTATTAGGCGAAAACTGTTTTTT
TRBJ1-5,TRBD1,TRBV2,few,CASSFGQGGQPQHF,TGTGCCAGCAGTTTCGGACAGGGAGGTCAGCCCCAGCATTTT
TRBJ2-7,NA,TRBV7-9,few,CASSRHNYEQYF,TGTGCCAGCAGCCGTCATAACTACGAGCAGTACTTC
TRBJ2-3,NA,TRBV4-1,NA,CASSQGRGDTQYF,TGCGCCAGCAGCCAGGGAAGGGGTGATACGCAGTATTTT
TRBJ2-1,TRBD2,TRBV7-6,NA,CASSRRSGSIDEQFF,TGTGCCAGCAGCCGAAGAAGCGGGAGCATCGATGAGCAGTTCTTC
TRBJ2-1,NA,TRBV28,NA,CASSLLGVNNEQFF,TGTGCCAGCAGTTTACTGGGAGTTAACAATGAGCAGTTCTTC
TRBJ2-1,TRBD2,TRBV3-1,NA,CASSQESWTSGYNEQFF,TGTGCCAGCAGCCAAGAGTCTTGGACTAGCGGCTACAATGAGCAGTTCTTC
TRBJ2-6,NA,TRBV7-9,NA,CASVMSSGANVLTF,TGTGCCAGCGTAATGAGTTCGGGGGCCAACGTCCTGACTTTC
TRBJ2-3,NA,TRBV5-1,NA,CASSPQTDTQYF,TGCGCCAGCAGCCCCCAAACAGATACGCAGTATTTT
TRBJ1-5,TRBD1,TRBV20-1,NA,CSARDRGGGGQPQHF,TGCAGTGCTAGAGATCGAGGGGGCGGGGGTCAGCCCCAGCATTTT
TRBJ1-4,NA,TRBV20-1,many,CSASDRLTSEKLFF,TGCAGTGCTAGTGACAGGTTAACTAGTGAAAAACTGTTTTTT
TRBJ1-5,NA,TRBV28,many,CASSTGLVGNQPQHF,TGTGCCAGCAGTACCGGGTTAGTGGGCAATCAGCCCCAGCATTTT
TRBJ2-7,NA,TRBV4-2,NA,CASSQEGRHYEQYF,TGTGCCAGCAGCCAAGAGGGACGGCACTACGAGCAGTACTTC
TRBJ1-1,NA,TRBV29-1,NA,CSVEVGSNTEAFF,TGCAGCGTTGAAGTCGGCTCGAACACTGAAGCTTTCTTT
TRBJ2-2,NA,TRBV6-2/TRBV6-3,NA,CAGSYSIGEWTGELFF,TGTGCCGGCAGTTATTCGATAGGGGAATGGACCGGGGAGCTGTTTTTT
TRBJ2-1,TRBD2,TRBV6-6,NA,CASKTGLAAGGNEQFF,TGTGCCAGCAAAACGGGACTAGCGGCTGGGGGGAATGAGCAGTTCTTC
TRBJ1-1,NA,TRBV19,NA,CASSIPAGHTEAFF,TGTGCCAGTAGTATACCGGCAGGGCATACTGAAGCTTTCTTT
TRBJ2-1,NA,TRBV28,NA,CASRSGLVDYNEQFF,TGTGCCAGCAGAAGTGGGCTAGTGGACTACAATGAGCAGTTCTTC
TRBJ2-1,NA,TRBV6-2/TRBV6-3,few,CASSYSVPLAVPYEQFF,TGTGCCAGCAGTTACTCGGTGCCGTTAGCGGTCCCATATGAGCAGTTCTTC
TRBJ1-2,NA,TRBV4-2,NA,CASSQDIGTATNYGYTF,TGTGCCAGCAGCCAAGATATAGGAACAGCGACTAACTATGGCTACACCTTC
TRBJ2-7,NA,TRBV6-2/TRBV6-3,once,CASSSHIGPREKYF,TGTGCCAGCAGTTCTCACATTGGTCCTCGCGAGAAGTACTTC
TRBJ2-7,NA,TRBV11-1,NA,CASSLAGGTQVEQYF,TGTGCCAGCAGCTTAGCGGGAGGAACCCAGGTCGAGCAGTACTTC
TRBJ2-7,TRBD2,TRBV2,NA,CASSPSGRACEQYF,TGTGCCAGCTCCCCTAGCGGGAGGGCCTGCGAGCAGTACTTC
TRBJ1-5,NA,TRBV6-1,few,CASSPMHQPQHF,TGTGCCAGCAGTCCGATGCATCAGCCCCAGCATTTT
TRBJ2-5,NA,TRBV4-1,NA,CASSQGYSRLQETQYF,TGCGCCAGCAGCCAAGGGTATTCGAGACTTCAAGAGACCCAGTACTTC
TRBJ2-3,TRBD2,TRBV14,NA,CASSRTSGFTDTQYF,TGTGCCAGCAGTCGGACTAGCGGTTTCACAGATACGCAGTATTTT
TRBJ1-1,NA,TRBV6-1,few,CASSLGGLPPTEAFF,TGTGCCAGCAGTTTAGGTGGCCTTCCCCCCACTGAAGCTTTCTTT
TRBJ2-5,TRBD2,TRBV28,NA,CASSLSGGLETQYF,TGTGCCAGCAGTCTCAGCGGGGGCCTTGAGACCCAGTACTTC
TRBJ1-1,NA,TRBV20-1,many,CSARGFTGNTEAFF,TGCAGTGCTAGGGGGTTTACAGGGAACACTGAAGCTTTCTTT
TRBJ2-7,NA,TRBV12-3/TRBV12-4,few,CASSFLVYEQYF,TGTGCCAGCAGTTTTTTGGTTTACGAGCAGTACTTC
TRBJ2-3,NA,TRBV12-3/TRBV12-4,medium-sized,CASSPDTDTQYF,TGTGCCAGCAGTCCTGACACAGATACGCAGTATTTT
TRBJ2-7,TRBD2,TRBV28,NA,CASIPGGDGGHEQYF,TGTGCCAGCATCCCGGGGGGGGACGGGGGCCACGAGCAGTACTTC
TRBJ2-3,NA,TRBV7-2,NA,CASSVDHTDTQYF,TGTGCCAGCAGCGTAGATCACACAGATACGCAGTATTTT
TRBJ1-1,NA,TRBV19,NA,CASSNRNMNTEAFF,TGTGCCAGTAGTAACAGGAACATGAACACTGAAGCTTTCTTT
TRBJ2-5,NA,TRBV20-1,NA,CSARLIFMETQYF,TGCAGTGCTAGACTAATTTTTATGGAGACCCAGTACTTC